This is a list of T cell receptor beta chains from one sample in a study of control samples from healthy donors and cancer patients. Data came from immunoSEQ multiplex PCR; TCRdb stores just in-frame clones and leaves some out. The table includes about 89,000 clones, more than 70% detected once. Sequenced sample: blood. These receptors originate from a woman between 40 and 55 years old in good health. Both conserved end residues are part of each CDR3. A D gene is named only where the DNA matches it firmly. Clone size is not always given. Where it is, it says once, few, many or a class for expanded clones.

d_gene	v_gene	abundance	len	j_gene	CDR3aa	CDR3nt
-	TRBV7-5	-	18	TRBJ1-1	CARSSNRDRAHRDTEAFF	TGTGCCAGAAGTTCGAACCGGGACAGGGCCCATCGTGACACTGAAGCTTTCTTT
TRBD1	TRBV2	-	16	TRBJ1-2	CASSPLQGAGAYGYTF	TGTGCCAGCAGTCCTTTACAGGGGGCGGGGGCCTATGGCTACACCTTC
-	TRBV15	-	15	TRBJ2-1	CATSRDYSAYNEQFF	TGTGCCACCAGCAGAGATTACTCAGCCTACAATGAGCAGTTCTTC
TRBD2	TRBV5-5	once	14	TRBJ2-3	CASSTGRGRDTQYF	TGTGCCAGCAGCACCGGGAGGGGGAGAGATACGCAGTATTTT
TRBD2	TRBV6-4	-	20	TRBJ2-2	CASSDSIRTSGTIEHRGAVF	TGTGCCAGCAGTGACTCGATAAGGACTAGCGGGACAATCGAACACCGGGGAGCTGTTTTT
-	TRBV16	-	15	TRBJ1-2	CASSQRQGGSDGYTF	TGTGCCAGCAGCCAACGGCAGGGTGGGTCAGACGGCTACACCTTC
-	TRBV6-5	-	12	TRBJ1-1	CASSYSNTEAFF	TGTGCCAGCAGTTACTCAAACACTGAAGCTTTCTTT
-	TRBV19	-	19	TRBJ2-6	CASSIDGQPLSSGANVLTF	TGTGCCAGTAGTATAGATGGACAACCCTTGAGCTCTGGGGCCAACGTCCTGACTTTC
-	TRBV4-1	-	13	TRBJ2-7	CASSQDRGYEQYF	TGCGCCAGCAGCCAAGATCGCGGCTACGAGCAGTACTTC
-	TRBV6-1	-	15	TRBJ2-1	CASSEEAGAYNEQFF	TGTGCCAGCAGTGAAGAGGCAGGGGCGTACAATGAGCAGTTCTTC
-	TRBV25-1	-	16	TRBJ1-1	CASSEYRGGGNTEAFF	TGTGCCAGCAGTGAATACAGGGGAGGGGGTAACACTGAAGCTTTCTTT
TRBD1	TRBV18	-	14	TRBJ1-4	CASSRRQGDEKLFF	TGTGCCAGCTCACGAAGGCAGGGGGATGAAAAACTGTTTTTT
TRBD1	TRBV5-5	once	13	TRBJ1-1	CASNRQGKTEAFF	TGTGCCAGCAACCGACAGGGAAAAACTGAAGCTTTCTTT
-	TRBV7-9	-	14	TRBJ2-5	CASSLRDYQETQYF	TGTGCCAGCAGCTTAAGGGACTACCAAGAGACCCAGTACTTC
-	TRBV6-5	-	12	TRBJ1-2	CASFGQAGGYTF	TGTGCCAGCTTTGGGCAGGCGGGTGGCTACACCTTC
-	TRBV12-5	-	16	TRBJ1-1	CASGLTVLQGSTEAFF	TGTGCTAGTGGTCTAACGGTCCTACAGGGTTCCACTGAAGCTTTCTTT
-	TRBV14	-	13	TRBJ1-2	CASSRQRNYGYTF	TGTGCCAGCAGCCGACAGAGAAACTATGGCTACACCTTC
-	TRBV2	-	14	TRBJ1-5	CASKIEGSNQPQHF	TGTGCCAGCAAAATCGAGGGGAGCAATCAGCCCCAGCATTTT
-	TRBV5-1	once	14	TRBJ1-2	CASSLREGRDGYTF	TGCGCCAGCAGCTTGAGGGAAGGGAGAGATGGCTACACCTTC
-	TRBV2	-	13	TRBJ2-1	CASKGGLYNEQFF	TGTGCCAGCAAAGGGGGTTTATACAATGAGCAGTTCTTC
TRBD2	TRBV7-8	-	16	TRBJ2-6	CASSLVGGSGANVLTF	TGTGCCAGCAGCTTAGTGGGAGGGTCTGGGGCCAACGTCCTGACTTTC
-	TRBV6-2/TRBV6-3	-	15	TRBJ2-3	CASSRVAPFTDTQYF	TGTGCCAGCAGTAGGGTAGCGCCATTCACAGATACGCAGTATTTT
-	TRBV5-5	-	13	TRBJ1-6	CASSLDPRPPLHF	TGTGCCAGCAGCTTGGACCCAAGGCCACCCCTCCACTTT
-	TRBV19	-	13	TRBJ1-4	CASGGGPGEKLFF	TGTGCCAGTGGCGGGGGACCAGGGGAAAAACTGTTTTTT
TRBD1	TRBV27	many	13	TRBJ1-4	CASQRQGREKLFF	TGTGCCAGCCAGAGACAGGGGAGGGAAAAACTGTTTTTT
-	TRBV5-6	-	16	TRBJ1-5	CASSFGQGRVSQPQHF	TGTGCCAGCAGCTTCGGGCAGGGGAGGGTAAGCCAGCCCCAGCATTTT
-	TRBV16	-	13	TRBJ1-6	CASSQSSGSPLHF	TGTGCCAGCAGCCAATCCTCGGGTTCACCCCTCCACTTT
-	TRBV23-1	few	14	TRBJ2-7	CASSQMDWSYEQYF	TGCGCCAGCAGTCAAATGGATTGGTCCTACGAGCAGTACTTC
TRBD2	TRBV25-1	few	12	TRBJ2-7	CASSEGGAQQYF	TGTGCCAGCAGTGAGGGAGGGGCCCAGCAGTACTTC
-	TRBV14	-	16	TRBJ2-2	CASSQARGDWTGELFF	TGTGCCAGCAGCCAAGCCCGGGGAGATTGGACCGGGGAGCTGTTTTTT
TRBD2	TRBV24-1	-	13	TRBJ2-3	CATSQMGGDTQYF	TGTGCCACCAGCCAAATGGGAGGGGATACGCAGTATTTT
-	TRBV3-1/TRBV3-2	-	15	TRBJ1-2	CANSQTSTSNYGYTF	TGTGCCAACAGCCAAACTAGCACCAGTAACTATGGCTACACCTTC
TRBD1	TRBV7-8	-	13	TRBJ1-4	CASSRDSKEKLFF	TGTGCCAGCAGTCGGGACAGTAAAGAAAAACTGTTTTTT
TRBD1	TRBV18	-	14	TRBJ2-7	CASSPRQGAYEQYF	TGTGCCAGCTCACCAAGACAGGGTGCCTACGAGCAGTACTTC
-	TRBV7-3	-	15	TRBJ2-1	CASSGLLFFSRWEFF	TGTGCCAGCAGCGGCCTGCTCTTTTTTTCCCGTTGGGAGTTCTTC
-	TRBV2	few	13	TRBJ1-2	CASSKGERYGYTF	TGTGCCAGCAGTAAGGGGGAGAGGTATGGCTACACCTTC
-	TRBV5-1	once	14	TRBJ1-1	CASSLAGRSTEAFF	TGCGCCAGCAGCTTGGCAGGGAGGAGCACTGAAGCTTTCTTT
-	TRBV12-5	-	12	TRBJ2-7	CASGLGGNEQYF	TGTGCTAGTGGTTTGGGAGGGAACGAGCAGTACTTC
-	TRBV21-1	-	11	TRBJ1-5	CASYVSQPQHF	TGTGCCAGTTATGTTAGTCAGCCCCAGCATTTT
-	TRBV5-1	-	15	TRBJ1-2	CASSLAGTANYGYTF	TGCGCCAGCAGCTTGGCCGGCACAGCTAACTATGGCTACACCTTC
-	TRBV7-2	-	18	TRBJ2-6	CASSPTGTAYSGANVLTF	TGTGCCAGCAGCCCTACCGGGACTGCATACTCTGGGGCCAACGTCCTGACTTTC
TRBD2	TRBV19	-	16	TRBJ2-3	CASSISSAGETDTQYF	TGTGCCAGTAGTATTTCTAGTGCGGGGGAAACAGATACGCAGTATTTT
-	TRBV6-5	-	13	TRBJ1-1	CATSGTWNTEAFF	TGTGCCACCTCGGGGACGTGGAACACTGAAGCTTTCTTT
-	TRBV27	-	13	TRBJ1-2	CASSLTGSYGYTF	TGTGCCAGCAGCCTGACCGGGAGCTATGGCTACACCTTC
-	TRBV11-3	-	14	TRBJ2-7	CASSLSLGSYEQYF	TGTGCCAGCAGCCTCTCTCTGGGTTCCTACGAGCAGTACTTC